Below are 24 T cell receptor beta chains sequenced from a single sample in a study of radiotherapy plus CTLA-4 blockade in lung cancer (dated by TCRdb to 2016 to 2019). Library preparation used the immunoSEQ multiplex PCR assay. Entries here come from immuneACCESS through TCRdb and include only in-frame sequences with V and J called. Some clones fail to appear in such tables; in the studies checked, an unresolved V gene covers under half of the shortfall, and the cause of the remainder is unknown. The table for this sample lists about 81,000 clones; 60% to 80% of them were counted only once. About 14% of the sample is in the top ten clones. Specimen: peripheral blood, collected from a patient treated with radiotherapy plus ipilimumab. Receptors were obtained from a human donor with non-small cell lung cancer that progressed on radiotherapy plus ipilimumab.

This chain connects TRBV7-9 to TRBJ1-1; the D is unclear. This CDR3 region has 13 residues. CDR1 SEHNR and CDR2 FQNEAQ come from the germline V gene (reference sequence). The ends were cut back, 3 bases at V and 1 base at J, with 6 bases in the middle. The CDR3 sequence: CASSLNRNTEAFF. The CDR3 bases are TGTGCCAGCAGCTTGAACAGGAACACTGAAGCTTTCTTT.

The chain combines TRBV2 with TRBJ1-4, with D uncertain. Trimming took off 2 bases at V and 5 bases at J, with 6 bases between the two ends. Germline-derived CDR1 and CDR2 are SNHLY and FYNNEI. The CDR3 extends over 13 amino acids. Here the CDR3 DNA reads TGTGCCAGCAGTGAATTGGGGAATGAAAAACTGTTTTTT. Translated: CASSELGNEKLFF.

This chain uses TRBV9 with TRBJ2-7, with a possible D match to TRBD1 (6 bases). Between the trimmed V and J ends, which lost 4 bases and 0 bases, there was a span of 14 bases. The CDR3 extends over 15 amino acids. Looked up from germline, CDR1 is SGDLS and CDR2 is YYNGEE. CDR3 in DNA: TGTGCCAGCAGCCGGGACACACCGAGCTCCTACGAGCAGTACTTC. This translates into CASSRDTPSSYEQYF.

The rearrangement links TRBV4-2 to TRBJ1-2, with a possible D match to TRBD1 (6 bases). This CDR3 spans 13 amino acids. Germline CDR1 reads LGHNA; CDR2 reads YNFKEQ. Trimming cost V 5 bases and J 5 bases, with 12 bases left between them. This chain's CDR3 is CASSEGGEYGYTF. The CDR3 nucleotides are TGTGCCAGCAGCGAAGGGGGAGAGTATGGCTACACCTTC.

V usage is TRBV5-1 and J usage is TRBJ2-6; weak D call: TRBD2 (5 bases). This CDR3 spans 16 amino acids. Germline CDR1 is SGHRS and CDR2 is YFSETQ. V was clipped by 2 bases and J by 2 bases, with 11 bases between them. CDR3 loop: CASSFVGEPGANVLTF. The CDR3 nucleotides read TGCGCCAGCAGCTTCGTGGGAGAGCCTGGGGCCAACGTCCTGACTTTC.

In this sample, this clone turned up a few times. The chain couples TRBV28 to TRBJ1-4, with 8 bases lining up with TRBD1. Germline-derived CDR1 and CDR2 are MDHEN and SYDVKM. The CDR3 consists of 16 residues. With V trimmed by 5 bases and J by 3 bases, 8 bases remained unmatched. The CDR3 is CASSTAGGDSNEKLFF. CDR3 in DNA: TGTGCCAGCAGTACGGCAGGGGGCGACTCTAATGAAAAACTGTTTTTT. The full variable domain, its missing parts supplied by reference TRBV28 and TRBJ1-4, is DVKVTQSSRYLVKRTGEKVFLECVQDMDHENMFWYRQDPGLGLRLIYFSYDVKMKEKGDIPEGYSVSREKKERFSLILESASTNQTSMYLCASSTAGGDSNEKLFFGSGTQLSVL.

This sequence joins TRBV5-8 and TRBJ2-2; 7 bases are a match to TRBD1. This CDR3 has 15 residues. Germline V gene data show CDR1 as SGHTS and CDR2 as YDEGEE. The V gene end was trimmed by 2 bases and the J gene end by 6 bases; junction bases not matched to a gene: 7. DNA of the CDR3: TGTGCCAGCAGCTTCGGGACAGTGCGATCCGGGGAGCTGTTTTTT. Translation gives CASSFGTVRSGELFF.

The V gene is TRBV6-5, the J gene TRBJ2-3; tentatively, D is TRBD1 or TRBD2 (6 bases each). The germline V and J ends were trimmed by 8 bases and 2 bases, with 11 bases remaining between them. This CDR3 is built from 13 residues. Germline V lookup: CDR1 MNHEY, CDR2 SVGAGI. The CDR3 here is CASGGPFTDTQYF. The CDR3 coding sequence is TGTGCCAGCGGGGGGCCATTCACAGATACGCAGTATTTT.

CDR3 in amino acids: CAWEKGFGYGYTF. The CDR3, as DNA: TGTGCCTGGGAAAAAGGTTTTGGCTATGGCTACACCTTC. The V gene is TRBV30, the J gene TRBJ1-2; D unresolved. V lost 5 bases and J 4 bases, leaving 14 bases between the germline ends. This CDR3 has 13 residues. Germline CDR1 is GTSNPN and CDR2 is SVGIG (reference sequence).

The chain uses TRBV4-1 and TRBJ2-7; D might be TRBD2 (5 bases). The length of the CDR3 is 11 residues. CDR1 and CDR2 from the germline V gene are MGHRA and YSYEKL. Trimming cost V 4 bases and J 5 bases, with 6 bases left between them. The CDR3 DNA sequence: TGCGCCAGCAGCCGGGGAGACGAGCAGTACTTC. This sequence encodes CASSRGDEQYF.

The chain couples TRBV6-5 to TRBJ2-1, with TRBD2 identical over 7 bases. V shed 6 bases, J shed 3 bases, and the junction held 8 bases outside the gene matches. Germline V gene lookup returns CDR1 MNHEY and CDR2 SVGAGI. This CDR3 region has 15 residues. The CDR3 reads CASSPSSGLYNEQFF. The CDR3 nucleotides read TGTGCCAGCAGCCCTTCTAGCGGCCTCTACAATGAGCAGTTCTTC.

The CDR3 loop is CASSASLVTYEQYF. The DNA of the CDR3 is TGCGCCAGCAGCGCTTCCCTAGTGACCTACGAGCAGTACTTC. This chain connects TRBV4-1 to TRBJ2-7; D ambiguous. The germline gives CDR1 MGHRA, CDR2 YSYEKL. The CDR3 runs 14 residues. The germline V and J ends were trimmed by 5 bases and 2 bases, with 13 bases remaining between them.

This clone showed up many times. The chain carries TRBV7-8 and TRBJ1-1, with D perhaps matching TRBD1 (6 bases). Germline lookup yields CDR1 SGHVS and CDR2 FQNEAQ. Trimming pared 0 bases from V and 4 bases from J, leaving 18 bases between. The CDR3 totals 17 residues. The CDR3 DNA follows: TGTGCCAGCAGCTTAGCGGACTCAGGGGATGCGGGCACTGAAGCTTTCTTT. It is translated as CASSLADSGDAGTEAFF.

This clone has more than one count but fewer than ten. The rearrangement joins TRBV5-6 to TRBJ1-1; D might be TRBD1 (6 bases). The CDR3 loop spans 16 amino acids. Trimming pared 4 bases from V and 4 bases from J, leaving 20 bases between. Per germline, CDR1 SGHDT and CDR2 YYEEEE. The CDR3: CASSGGNTGLTTEAFF. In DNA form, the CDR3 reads TGTGCCAGCAGCGGGGGCAATACAGGGTTGACCACTGAAGCTTTCTTT.

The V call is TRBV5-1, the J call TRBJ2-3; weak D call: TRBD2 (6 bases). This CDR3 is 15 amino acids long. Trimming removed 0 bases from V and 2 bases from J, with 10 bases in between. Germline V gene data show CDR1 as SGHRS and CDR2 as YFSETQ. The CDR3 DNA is TGCGCCAGCAGCTTGGGCGGGAAGCCCACAGATACGCAGTATTTT. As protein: CASSLGGKPTDTQYF.

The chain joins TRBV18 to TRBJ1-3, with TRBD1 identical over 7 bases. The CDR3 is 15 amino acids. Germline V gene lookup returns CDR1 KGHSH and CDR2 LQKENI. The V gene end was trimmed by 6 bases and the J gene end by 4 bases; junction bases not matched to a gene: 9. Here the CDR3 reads CASSPTTGNGNTIYF. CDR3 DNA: TGTGCCAGCTCTCCCACGACAGGGAACGGAAACACCATATATTTT.

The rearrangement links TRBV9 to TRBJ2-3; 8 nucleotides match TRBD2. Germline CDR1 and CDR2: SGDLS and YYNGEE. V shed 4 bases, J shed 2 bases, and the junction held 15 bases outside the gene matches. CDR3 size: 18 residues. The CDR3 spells CASSPSPGGAQLTDTQYF. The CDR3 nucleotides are TGTGCCAGCAGCCCTAGCCCCGGGGGGGCCCAACTCACAGATACGCAGTATTTT.

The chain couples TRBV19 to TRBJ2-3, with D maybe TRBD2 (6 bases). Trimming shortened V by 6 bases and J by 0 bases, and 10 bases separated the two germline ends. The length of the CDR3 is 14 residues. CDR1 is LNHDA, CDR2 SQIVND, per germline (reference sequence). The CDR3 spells CASRDYHSTDTQYF. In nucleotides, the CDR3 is TGTGCCAGTAGGGACTACCACAGCACAGATACGCAGTATTTT.

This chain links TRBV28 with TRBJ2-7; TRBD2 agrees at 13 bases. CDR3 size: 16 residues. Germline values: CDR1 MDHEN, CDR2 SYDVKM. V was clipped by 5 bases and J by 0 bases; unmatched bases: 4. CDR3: CASSGTSGTSSYEQYF. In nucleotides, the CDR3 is TGTGCCAGCAGTGGGACTAGCGGGACCAGCTCCTACGAGCAGTACTTC.

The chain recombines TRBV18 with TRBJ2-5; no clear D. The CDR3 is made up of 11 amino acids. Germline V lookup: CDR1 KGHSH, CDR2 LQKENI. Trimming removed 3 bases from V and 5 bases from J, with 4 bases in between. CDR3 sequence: CASSPGETQYF. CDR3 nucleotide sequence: TGTGCCAGCTCACCTGGGGAGACCCAGTACTTC. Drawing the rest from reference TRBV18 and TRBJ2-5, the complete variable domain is NAGVMQNPRHLVRRRGQEARLRCSPMKGHSHVYWYRQLPEEGLKFMVYLQKENIIDESGMPKERFSAEFPKEGPSILRIQQVVRGDSAAYFCASSPGETQYFGPGTRLLVL.

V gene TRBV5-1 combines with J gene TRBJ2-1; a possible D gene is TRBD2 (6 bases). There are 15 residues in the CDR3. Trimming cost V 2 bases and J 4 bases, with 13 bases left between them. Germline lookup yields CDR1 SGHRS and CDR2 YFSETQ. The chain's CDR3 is CASSFGGEKYNEQFF. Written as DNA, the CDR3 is TGCGCCAGCAGCTTTGGCGGGGAAAAATACAATGAGCAGTTCTTC.

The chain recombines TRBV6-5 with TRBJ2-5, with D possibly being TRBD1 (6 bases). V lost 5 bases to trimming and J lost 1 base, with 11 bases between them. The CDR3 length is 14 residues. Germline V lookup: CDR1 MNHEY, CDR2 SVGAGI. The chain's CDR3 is CASSVQGPQETQYF. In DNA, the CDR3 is TGTGCCAGCAGTGTACAGGGTCCCCAAGAGACCCAGTACTTC.

The CDR3, as DNA: TGTGCCAGTAGCAAAACAGGGAGGGGAAGTGGGGCCAACGTCCTGACTTTC. Its translation is CASSKTGRGSGANVLTF. The chain is built from TRBV19 and TRBJ2-6; perhaps TRBD2 as D (7 bases). CDR3 length: 17 residues. Trimming stripped 6 bases from V and 3 bases from J, with 18 bases between. Germline CDR1 is LNHDA and CDR2 is SQIVND (reference sequence).

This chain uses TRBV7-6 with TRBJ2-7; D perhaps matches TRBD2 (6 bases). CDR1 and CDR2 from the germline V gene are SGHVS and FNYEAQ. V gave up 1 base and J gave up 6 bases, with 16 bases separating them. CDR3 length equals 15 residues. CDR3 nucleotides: TGTGCCAGCAGCTTAGGGGGCCAGCGGGCGGGCGAGCAGTACTTC. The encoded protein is CASSLGGQRAGEQYF.